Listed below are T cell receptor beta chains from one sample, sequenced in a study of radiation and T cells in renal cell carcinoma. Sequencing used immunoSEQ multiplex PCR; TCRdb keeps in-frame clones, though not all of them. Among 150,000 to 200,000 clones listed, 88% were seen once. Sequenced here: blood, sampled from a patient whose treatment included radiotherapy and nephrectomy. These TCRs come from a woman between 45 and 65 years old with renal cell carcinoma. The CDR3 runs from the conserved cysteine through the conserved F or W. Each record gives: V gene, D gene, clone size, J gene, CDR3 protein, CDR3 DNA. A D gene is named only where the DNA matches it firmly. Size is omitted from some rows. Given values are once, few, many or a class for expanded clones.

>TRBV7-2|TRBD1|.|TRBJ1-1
CASSLQGDTEAFF
TGTGCCAGCAGCTTACAGGGGGACACTGAAGCTTTCTTT
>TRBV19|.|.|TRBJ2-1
CASSERGGITDEQFF
TGTGCCAGTTCCGAACGGGGTGGCATAACCGATGAGCAGTTCTTC
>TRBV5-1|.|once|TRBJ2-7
CASSWRDNSYEQYF
TGCGCCAGCAGCTGGCGGGACAACAGCTACGAGCAGTACTTC
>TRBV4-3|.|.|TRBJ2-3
CASSQDGGGSSTDTQYF
TGCGCCAGCAGCCAAGACGGCGGGGGCTCCAGCACAGATACGCAGTATTTT
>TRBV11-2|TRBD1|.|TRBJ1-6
CASSLVTGPNSPLHF
TGTGCCAGCAGCTTAGTGACAGGGCCGAATTCACCCCTCCACTTT
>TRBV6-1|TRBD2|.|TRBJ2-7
CASRPRGGTYEQYF
TGTGCCAGCAGGCCCCGGGGAGGGACCTACGAGCAGTACTTC
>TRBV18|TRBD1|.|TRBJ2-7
CASSPGTGSDQQYF
TGTGCCAGCTCACCAGGGACAGGGTCAGATCAGCAGTACTTC
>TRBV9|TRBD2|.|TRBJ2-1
CASTTRQGLGGYEQFF
TGTGCCAGCACCACCCGCCAGGGACTAGGTGGATATGAGCAGTTCTTC
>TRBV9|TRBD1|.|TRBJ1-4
CASSAGQGARGEKLFF
TGTGCCAGCAGCGCCGGACAGGGGGCGCGGGGCGAAAAACTGTTTTTT
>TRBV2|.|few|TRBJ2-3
CASMRMGADTQYF
TGTGCCAGCATGAGGATGGGGGCAGATACGCAGTATTTT
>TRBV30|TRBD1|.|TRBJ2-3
CAWRDQGAYTQYF
TGTGCCTGGAGGGATCAGGGGGCTTATACGCAGTATTTT
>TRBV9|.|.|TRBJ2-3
CASSVGWGRGLTDTQYF
TGTGCCAGCAGCGTAGGTTGGGGGCGGGGACTCACAGATACGCAGTATTTT
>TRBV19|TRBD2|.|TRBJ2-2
CASDSSGGNTGELFF
TGTGCCAGTGATTCTAGCGGGGGAAACACCGGGGAGCTGTTTTTT
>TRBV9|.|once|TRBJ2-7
CASSETPSSFEQYF
TGTGCCAGCAGCGAGACACCTAGCTCCTTCGAGCAGTACTTC
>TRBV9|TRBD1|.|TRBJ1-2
CASSVGQGSYGYTF
TGTGCCAGCAGCGTGGGACAGGGATCCTATGGCTACACCTTC
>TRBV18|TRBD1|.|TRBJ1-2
CASSRTGQTNGYTF
TGTGCCAGCTCACGGACGGGACAGACGAATGGCTACACCTTC
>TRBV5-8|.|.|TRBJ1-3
CASKLGRSGNTIYF
TGTGCCAGCAAACTGGGCCGCTCTGGAAACACCATATATTTT